Each of the 21 T cell receptor beta chains below was sequenced from the same sample in a study of CD8 T cells in ankylosing spondylitis (dated 2017 in TCRdb). The library was produced with 5' RACE. Sequencing used an Illumina HiSeq 2500. Through fastp at Q25 and MiXCR, TCRdb rebuilt clones from the public reads, retaining in-frame beta chains. Identical CDR3 protein sequences are pooled into one entry, listed with their most common genes and DNA. This sample gives some 140,000 distinct CDR3 sequences in total; 8% to 9% of them show up just once. The ten largest clonotypes hold 7.3% of the sample. Sequencing used synovial fluid, either unsorted or a sorted T cell fraction (not recorded which). Receptors were obtained from a male donor with ankylosing spondylitis.

This clonotype was seen only a few times. This rearrangement joins TRBV27 to TRBJ2-7; D ambiguous. The CDR3 contains 14 residues. Trimming took off 0 bases at V and 2 bases at J, with 8 bases between the two ends. Germline CDR1 is MNHEY and CDR2 is SMNVEV (reference sequence). CDR3 in amino acids: CASSLSSGPYEQYF. The CDR3 nucleotides read TGTGCCAGCAGTTTATCGTCCGGACCCTACGAGCAGTACTTC.

J is TRBJ2-1 and V is TRBV20-1; TRBD2 might be the D (5 bases). The V end lost 3 bases, the J end lost 4 bases, and 16 bases lay between the germline ends. There are 15 residues in the CDR3. Germline lookup yields CDR1 DFQATT and CDR2 SNEGSKA (reference sequence). The CDR3 reads CSARGFGLPYNEQFF. The CDR3 coding sequence is TGCAGTGCTAGGGGCTTCGGACTTCCTTACAATGAGCAGTTCTTC.

This clonotype was detected many times. The V gene is TRBV6-2 or TRBV6-3, the J gene TRBJ2-3; the D gene is possibly TRBD2 (6 bases). The germline CDR1 and CDR2 sequences are MNHEY and SVGEGT. CDR3 length: 14 residues. Trimming took off 5 bases at V and 7 bases at J, with 16 bases between the two ends. This CDR3 is CASSPTRNPNTQYF. In nucleotides, the CDR3 is TGTGCCAGCAGTCCGACTAGGAATCCCAATACGCAGTATTTT.

The rearrangement joins TRBV5-1 to TRBJ2-7; TRBD2 agrees at 10 bases. The CDR3 runs 15 residues. The germline gives CDR1 SGHRS, CDR2 YFSETQ. Losses at the gene ends were 4 bases for V and 3 bases for J; bases not matched to a gene: 7. The CDR3, as DNA: TGCGCCAGCAGCCCCCGGACTAGCGGTTACTACGAGCAGTACTTC. Its translation: CASSPRTSGYYEQYF.

This clonotype was counted at least ten times. The chain uses TRBV6-5 and TRBJ2-7; D uncertain. V gave up 6 bases and J gave up 4 bases, with 7 bases separating them. Per the germline V gene, CDR1 is MNHEY and CDR2 is SVGAGI. The CDR3 contains 11 residues. The DNA of the CDR3 is TGTGCCAGCAGAAAAAAGTACGAGCAGTACTTC. Translation gives CASRKKYEQYF.

J is TRBJ2-3 and V is TRBV11-2; 10 bases are a match to TRBD2. Trimming at V came to 5 bases and at J to 6 bases, leaving 20 bases not matched to a gene. CDR1 and CDR2 from the germline V gene are SGHAT and FQNNGV. The CDR3 has 19 residues. The CDR3 region is CASSQFASGGASRADTQYF. Here the CDR3 DNA reads TGTGCCAGCAGCCAATTCGCCAGCGGGGGGGCGAGTAGAGCTGATACGCAGTATTTT.

This chain's CDR3 is CASSSPLGDQFF. CDR3 nucleotides: TGTGCCAGCAGTTCCCCGCTTGGGGACCAGTTCTTC. The V and J genes are TRBV6-2 or TRBV6-3 and TRBJ2-1; D possibly matches TRBD1 or TRBD2 (5 bases each). This CDR3 is 12 amino acids long. V was pared by 4 bases and J by 13 bases, with 14 bases between. Germline assignment: CDR1 MNHEY and CDR2 SVGEGT.

The chain carries TRBV15 and TRBJ2-7; 8 bases agree with TRBD2. CDR1 and CDR2 from the germline V gene are LNHNV and YYDKDF (reference sequence). The J segment lost 1 base and the V segment lost 6 bases, leaving 5 bases of the junction unmatched. The CDR3 is made up of 14 amino acids. Written as DNA, the CDR3 is TGTGCCACCAGTCGGAGCGGGAGTTCCTACGAGCAGTACTTC. Protein product: CATSRSGSSYEQYF.

V is TRBV11-1 and J is TRBJ2-6, with TRBD1 matching 8 bases. The CDR3 sequence is 18 residues long. Per the germline V gene, CDR1 is SGHAT and CDR2 is FQDESV (reference sequence). J was trimmed by 0 bases and V by 0 bases; bases with no gene match: 4. This chain's CDR3 is CASSLATGVLSGANVLTF. CDR3 bases: TGTGCCAGCAGCTTAGCGACAGGGGTTCTCTCTGGGGCCAACGTCCTGACTTTC. The full variable domain, rest sourced from reference TRBV11-1 and TRBJ2-6, is EAEVAQSPRYKITEKSQAVAFWCDPISGHATLYWYRQILGQGPELLVQFQDESVVDDSQLPKDRFSAERLKGVDSTLKIQPAELGDSAMYLCASSLATGVLSGANVLTFGAGSRLTVL.

The V gene is TRBV11-2, the J gene TRBJ2-3; 11 positions match TRBD2. With V trimmed by 6 bases and J by 2 bases, 7 bases remained unmatched. The V gene's germline CDR1 is SGHAT and CDR2 FQNNGV. This CDR3 contains 16 residues. The CDR3 sequence: CASSFTSGRSTDTQYF. In DNA, the CDR3 is TGTGCCAGCAGTTTTACTAGCGGGAGATCCACAGATACGCAGTATTTT.

By share of the sample, this clonotype is medium-sized. This sequence joins TRBV7-2 and TRBJ2-3; 9 bases are a match to TRBD2. V shed 0 bases and J 1 base; nucleotides not matched to a gene: 2. The CDR3 length is 16 residues. In germline, CDR1 is SGHTA, CDR2 FQGNSA. The CDR3 nucleotides are TGTGCCAGCAGCTTAGCGCGACTAGCGGGCACAGATACGCAGTATTTT. Its translation: CASSLARLAGTDTQYF.

This clonotype was detected only a few times. J is TRBJ1-1 and V is TRBV7-9; D is perhaps TRBD1 (5 bases). CDR1 and CDR2 from the germline V gene are SEHNR and FQNEAQ (reference sequence). Trimming cost V 5 bases and J 11 bases, with 12 bases left between them. This CDR3 spans 11 amino acids. This CDR3 reads CASSLRDRAFF. For the CDR3, the DNA is TGTGCCAGCAGCCTACGGGACCGGGCTTTCTTT.

The CDR3 DNA reads TGTGCCAGCAGTTACTCTGGGCGAGGAGCTTTCTTT. Its protein is CASSYSGRGAFF. The chain has TRBV6-2 or TRBV6-3 and TRBJ1-1, with unresolved D. The CDR3 is 12 amino acids. Germline CDR1 reads MNHEY; CDR2 reads SVGEGT. V was pared by 0 bases and J by 10 bases, with 9 bases between.

This clonotype has just a few counts. The CDR3: CASSPGRSSTDTQYF. The CDR3 DNA reads as TGTGCCAGCTCCCCTGGGCGGAGTAGCACAGATACGCAGTATTTT. The V gene is TRBV18, the J gene TRBJ2-3; D not certain. The germline V gene has CDR1 KGHSH and CDR2 LQKENI. This CDR3 contains 15 residues. Between the trimmed V and J ends, which lost 6 bases and 0 bases, there was a span of 13 bases.

The chain couples TRBV5-6 to TRBJ1-1; possibly TRBD1 for D (5 bases). Trimming pared 4 bases from V and 5 bases from J, leaving 15 bases between. The CDR3 is made up of 14 amino acids. Germline V lookup: CDR1 SGHDT, CDR2 YYEEEE. The CDR3 DNA reads as TGTGCCAGCAGCCCGAAGGGACCAGGTACTGAAGCTTTCTTT. Translated, it gives CASSPKGPGTEAFF. Filled out from reference TRBV5-6 and TRBJ1-1, the complete variable domain reads DAGVTQSPTHLIKTRGQQVTLRCSPKSGHDTVSWYQQALGQGPQFIFQYYEEEERQRGNFPDRFSGHQFPNYSSELNVNALLLGDSALYLCASSPKGPGTEAFFGQGTRLTVV.

The chain has TRBV6-1 and TRBJ1-5; D not resolved. There are 11 residues in the CDR3. V shed 6 bases and J shed 8 bases, with 8 bases lying between them. The germline CDR1 and CDR2 sequences are MNHNS and SASEGT. The CDR3 nucleotides are TGTGCCAGCAGGGCCGAGGAGCCCCAGCATTTT. It codes for CASRAEEPQHF.

Concerning this clonotype itself: A much larger clone differs by one base, so this may be a read error. The genes are TRBV20-1 and TRBJ2-2; D is ambiguous. There are 13 residues in the CDR3. Germline CDR1 and CDR2: DFQATT and SNEGSKA (reference sequence). The CDR3 loop is CNARKPNTGELFF. CDR3 coding DNA: TGCAATGCTAGGAAACCGAACACCGGGGAGCTGTTTTTT.

Regarding this clonotype: This sequence may be a read error, since a much larger clone differs from it by one base. This sequence joins TRBV20-1 and TRBJ1-1; 10 nucleotides agree with TRBD1. This CDR3 comprises 15 residues. J gave up 4 bases and V 5 bases, and 10 bases lay outside the gene matches. Per the germline V gene, CDR1 is DFQATT and CDR2 is SNEGSKA (reference sequence). In nucleotides, the CDR3 is TGCAGTGCTTCGGAGAGACAGGGGGCGGGCACTGAAGCTTTCTTT. As protein: CSASERQGAGTEAFF.

This clonotype was seen only a few times. The CDR3 protein is CSVREVQETQYF. In nucleotides, the CDR3 is TGCAGCGTAAGAGAGGTCCAAGAGACCCAGTACTTC. This sequence joins TRBV29-1 and TRBJ2-5; D is undetermined. V shed 6 bases and J shed 1 base, with 9 bases lying between them. CDR3 length: 12 amino acids. Germline loops: CDR1 SQVTM, CDR2 ANQGSEA. Looking up the rest from reference TRBV29-1 and TRBJ2-5 gives the full variable domain: SAVISQKPSRDICQRGTSLTIQCQVDSQVTMMFWYRQQPGQSLTLIATANQGSEATYESGFVIDKFPISRPNLTFSTLTVSNMSPEDSSIYLCSVREVQETQYFGPGTRLLVL.

This clonotype came up many times. The chain uses TRBV20-1 and TRBJ1-1; D is unresolved. The CDR3 covers 13 residues. Germline CDR1 DFQATT, CDR2 SNEGSKA (reference sequence). With 5 bases removed from V and 0 bases from J, the gap between germline ends came to 10 bases. The CDR3 nucleotides are TGCAGTGCTGCTACCGGGATGAACACTGAAGCTTTCTTT. Residues: CSAATGMNTEAFF.

In its sample, this clonotype was seen many times. V is TRBV20-1 and J is TRBJ1-5, with TRBD1 identical over 7 bases. V trimming: 2 bases; J trimming: 1 base; junction bases outside the gene matches: 2. The germline V gene encodes CDR1 DFQATT and CDR2 SNEGSKA (reference sequence). The CDR3 is 14 amino acids. In DNA, the CDR3 is TGCAGTGCTAGATACAGGGGAAGCAATCAGCCCCAGCATTTT. As protein: CSARYRGSNQPQHF.